This is a list of T cell receptor beta chains from one sample in a study of beta chain features in type 1 diabetes. The method was immunoSEQ multiplex PCR; TCRdb's version includes in-frame clones alone and lacks a portion of them. The repertoire consists of 500,000 to 850,000 clones, with over 12% occurring once and the leading ten covering just under 0.04%. The sample was naive CD4+ T cells from blood. These receptor sequences come from a man aged 18-30 years with type 1 diabetes. Both conserved end residues are part of each CDR3. The order of the fields is clone size, D gene, V gene, J gene, CDR3 protein, CDR3 DNA. The D gene is left open where the match is weak. Clone size is stated in some rows and not others, as once, few, many or a class when expanded.

clone size: few; D gene: TRBD1; V gene: TRBV9; J gene: TRBJ1-2; CDR3 protein: CASSVDGTGSFGNYGYTF; CDR3 DNA: TGTGCCAGCAGCGTAGATGGGACAGGGAGTTTCGGGAACTATGGCTACACCTTC
clone size: few; D gene: TRBD1; V gene: TRBV7-2; J gene: TRBJ2-7; CDR3 protein: CASSPQTGGNEQYF; CDR3 DNA: TGTGCCAGCAGCCCACAGACAGGGGGTAACGAGCAGTACTTC
clone size: few; D gene: NA; V gene: TRBV6-5; J gene: TRBJ1-2; CDR3 protein: CASSYSLTGFYGYTF; CDR3 DNA: TGTGCCAGCAGTTACTCACTAACAGGCTTCTATGGCTACACCTTC
clone size: NA; D gene: NA; V gene: TRBV7-2; J gene: TRBJ1-5; CDR3 protein: CASSFDGQPQHF; CDR3 DNA: TGTGCCAGCAGCTTCGACGGTCAGCCCCAGCATTTT
clone size: few; D gene: NA; V gene: TRBV4-1; J gene: TRBJ1-5; CDR3 protein: CASSQQSREDQPQHF; CDR3 DNA: TGCGCCAGCAGCCAACAATCCAGGGAAGATCAGCCCCAGCATTTT
clone size: few; D gene: NA; V gene: TRBV18; J gene: TRBJ2-1; CDR3 protein: CASSPRFSSTSSYNEQFF; CDR3 DNA: TGTGCCAGCTCACCAAGATTCTCTAGCACGAGCTCCTACAATGAGCAGTTCTTC
clone size: NA; D gene: TRBD1; V gene: TRBV15; J gene: TRBJ2-7; CDR3 protein: CATSRVGQESYEQYF; CDR3 DNA: TGTGCCACCAGCAGAGTAGGACAGGAATCCTACGAGCAGTACTTC
clone size: NA; D gene: NA; V gene: TRBV7-3; J gene: TRBJ2-1; CDR3 protein: CASSPQPIPQGTAGNEQFF; CDR3 DNA: TGTGCCAGCAGCCCCCAGCCGATCCCACAGGGGACTGCGGGCAATGAGCAGTTCTTC
clone size: NA; D gene: NA; V gene: TRBV10-3; J gene: TRBJ2-2; CDR3 protein: CAIAPGGGSNTGELFF; CDR3 DNA: TGTGCCATCGCCCCCGGGGGCGGATCTAACACCGGGGAGCTGTTTTTT
clone size: few; D gene: NA; V gene: TRBV27; J gene: TRBJ2-7; CDR3 protein: CASSLRQADTYEQYF; CDR3 DNA: TGTGCCAGCAGTCTAAGACAGGCCGACACCTACGAGCAGTACTTC
clone size: NA; D gene: NA; V gene: TRBV30; J gene: TRBJ1-2; CDR3 protein: CAWSVEVYYGYTF; CDR3 DNA: TGTGCCTGGAGTGTGGAGGTGTACTATGGCTACACCTTC
clone size: few; D gene: TRBD2; V gene: TRBV7-6; J gene: TRBJ2-3; CDR3 protein: CASSAAGGLSDTQYF; CDR3 DNA: TGTGCCAGCAGCGCGGCCGGGGGGTTATCAGATACGCAGTATTTT
clone size: NA; D gene: NA; V gene: TRBV9; J gene: TRBJ1-2; CDR3 protein: CASSVTGSYGYTF; CDR3 DNA: TGTGCCAGCAGCGTAACGGGGAGCTATGGCTACACCTTC
clone size: few; D gene: TRBD1; V gene: TRBV28; J gene: TRBJ2-7; CDR3 protein: CASSRLLTGYEQYF; CDR3 DNA: TGTGCCAGCAGTAGGCTGTTGACAGGGTACGAGCAGTACTTC
clone size: few; D gene: NA; V gene: TRBV28; J gene: TRBJ1-1; CDR3 protein: CASRNTEAFF; CDR3 DNA: TGTGCCAGCAGGAACACTGAAGCTTTCTTT
clone size: NA; D gene: TRBD1; V gene: TRBV29-1; J gene: TRBJ1-1; CDR3 protein: CSAGQAINTEAFF; CDR3 DNA: TGCAGCGCTGGACAGGCCATTAACACTGAAGCTTTCTTT
clone size: few; D gene: NA; V gene: TRBV2; J gene: TRBJ1-4; CDR3 protein: CASSTDSGHEKLFF; CDR3 DNA: TGTGCCAGCTCGACGGACAGCGGGCATGAAAAACTGTTTTTT
clone size: few; D gene: TRBD2; V gene: TRBV7-9; J gene: TRBJ2-5; CDR3 protein: CASSFSQGLAGGKETQYF; CDR3 DNA: TGTGCCAGCAGCTTCTCCCAGGGACTAGCGGGGGGAAAAGAGACCCAGTACTTC
clone size: many; D gene: NA; V gene: TRBV23-1; J gene: TRBJ1-6; CDR3 protein: CASSHRDNSPLHF; CDR3 DNA: TGCGCCAGCAGTCACAGGGACAATTCACCCCTCCACTTT
clone size: few; D gene: NA; V gene: TRBV6-1; J gene: TRBJ2-7; CDR3 protein: CASSEAAQGILSQYF; CDR3 DNA: TGTGCCAGCAGTGAAGCGGCGCAGGGGATACTATCGCAGTACTTC
clone size: few; D gene: TRBD2; V gene: TRBV9; J gene: TRBJ2-4; CDR3 protein: CASSAHSSGGISKNIQYF; CDR3 DNA: TGTGCCAGCAGCGCCCACTCAAGCGGGGGGATAAGCAAAAACATTCAGTACTTC
clone size: NA; D gene: TRBD1; V gene: TRBV28; J gene: TRBJ2-7; CDR3 protein: CASSSMTGSYEQYF; CDR3 DNA: TGTGCCAGCAGTTCCATGACAGGGTCCTACGAGCAGTACTTC
clone size: few; D gene: TRBD2; V gene: TRBV7-9; J gene: TRBJ2-2; CDR3 protein: CASSEPLAGVGGELFF; CDR3 DNA: TGTGCCAGCAGCGAACCCTTAGCGGGAGTAGGCGGGGAGCTGTTTTTT
clone size: few; D gene: TRBD2; V gene: TRBV5-4; J gene: TRBJ2-1; CDR3 protein: CASSLPGLAGDNEQFF; CDR3 DNA: TGTGCCAGCAGCTTGCCGGGACTAGCGGGAGACAATGAGCAGTTCTTC
clone size: few; D gene: TRBD1; V gene: TRBV29-1; J gene: TRBJ2-4; CDR3 protein: CSVGIGQGALKIQYF; CDR3 DNA: TGCAGCGTGGGCATCGGACAGGGGGCATTAAAAATTCAGTACTTC
clone size: NA; D gene: TRBD1; V gene: TRBV7-2; J gene: TRBJ1-1; CDR3 protein: CASSDWTGANTEAFF; CDR3 DNA: TGTGCCAGCAGCGATTGGACAGGGGCGAACACTGAAGCTTTCTTT
clone size: NA; D gene: TRBD1; V gene: TRBV25-1; J gene: TRBJ2-5; CDR3 protein: CASSPGQGSAETQYF; CDR3 DNA: TGTGCCAGCTCCCCGGGACAGGGGTCGGCGGAGACCCAGTACTTC
clone size: NA; D gene: NA; V gene: TRBV16; J gene: TRBJ1-5; CDR3 protein: CASSLRGNQPQHF; CDR3 DNA: TGTGCCAGCAGCCTCCGGGGGAATCAGCCCCAGCATTTT
clone size: few; D gene: NA; V gene: TRBV7-2; J gene: TRBJ1-1; CDR3 protein: CASSFLPGQGNTEAFF; CDR3 DNA: TGTGCCAGCAGCTTTCTCCCGGGGCAGGGGAACACTGAAGCTTTCTTT
clone size: few; D gene: NA; V gene: TRBV11-2; J gene: TRBJ2-6; CDR3 protein: CASSRKGYGANVLTF; CDR3 DNA: TGTGCCAGCAGCCGAAAGGGGTACGGGGCCAACGTCCTGACTTTC
clone size: few; D gene: TRBD2; V gene: TRBV6-5; J gene: TRBJ2-5; CDR3 protein: CASNELTGGQETQYF; CDR3 DNA: TGTGCCAGCAATGAGCTAACGGGGGGCCAAGAGACCCAGTACTTC
clone size: NA; D gene: NA; V gene: TRBV5-4; J gene: TRBJ1-1; CDR3 protein: CASSLGPDPNTEAFF; CDR3 DNA: TGTGCCAGCAGCTTAGGCCCTGACCCGAACACTGAAGCTTTCTTT
clone size: NA; D gene: TRBD2; V gene: TRBV19; J gene: TRBJ2-1; CDR3 protein: CASSRNLAGNYNEQFF; CDR3 DNA: TGTGCCAGTAGTAGAAACCTAGCGGGGAACTACAATGAGCAGTTCTTC
clone size: NA; D gene: NA; V gene: TRBV19; J gene: TRBJ1-1; CDR3 protein: CASSLILNTEAFF; CDR3 DNA: TGTGCCAGTTCCCTTATATTGAACACTGAAGCTTTCTTT
clone size: NA; D gene: NA; V gene: TRBV30; J gene: TRBJ1-1; CDR3 protein: CAWYSWRVNTEAFF; CDR3 DNA: TGTGCCTGGTACTCGTGGAGGGTGAACACTGAAGCTTTCTTT
clone size: NA; D gene: TRBD1; V gene: TRBV5-4; J gene: TRBJ1-2; CDR3 protein: CATTTRDRGNYGYTF; CDR3 DNA: TGTGCCACGACTACCCGGGACAGAGGGAACTATGGCTACACCTTC
clone size: few; D gene: NA; V gene: TRBV5-1; J gene: TRBJ2-5; CDR3 protein: CASSSSQETQYF; CDR3 DNA: TGCGCCAGCAGCTCTTCCCAAGAGACCCAGTACTTC
clone size: few; D gene: TRBD2; V gene: TRBV28; J gene: TRBJ2-7; CDR3 protein: CASSSSGASSYEQYF; CDR3 DNA: TGTGCCAGCAGTTCTAGCGGGGCAAGCTCCTACGAGCAGTACTTC
clone size: NA; D gene: NA; V gene: TRBV11-2; J gene: TRBJ1-6; CDR3 protein: CASSTPVGGDPFNSPLHF; CDR3 DNA: TGTGCCAGCAGTACCCCAGTGGGGGGCGATCCTTTTAATTCACCCCTCCACTTT
clone size: NA; D gene: NA; V gene: TRBV9; J gene: TRBJ1-6; CDR3 protein: CASTKTGTGNSPLHF; CDR3 DNA: TGTGCCAGCACCAAAACCGGGACGGGTAATTCACCCCTCCACTTT
clone size: NA; D gene: NA; V gene: TRBV21-1; J gene: TRBJ2-5; CDR3 protein: CASSSNPNSEETQYF; CDR3 DNA: TGTGCCAGCAGCAGTAATCCTAACAGCGAAGAGACCCAGTACTTC
clone size: NA; D gene: NA; V gene: TRBV30; J gene: TRBJ2-1; CDR3 protein: CAWRSYNEQFF; CDR3 DNA: TGTGCCTGGCGCTCCTACAATGAGCAGTTCTTC
clone size: NA; D gene: TRBD1; V gene: TRBV15; J gene: TRBJ1-2; CDR3 protein: CATSRSGTGGTSYGYTF; CDR3 DNA: TGTGCCACCAGCAGATCCGGGACAGGGGGTACTAGCTATGGCTACACCTTC
clone size: few; D gene: NA; V gene: TRBV6-6; J gene: TRBJ1-2; CDR3 protein: CASSYSGGNSYGYTF; CDR3 DNA: TGTGCCAGCAGTTACTCCGGCGGTAACTCCTATGGCTACACCTTC
clone size: NA; D gene: NA; V gene: TRBV7-2; J gene: TRBJ2-7; CDR3 protein: CASSLTPAGSEQYF; CDR3 DNA: TGTGCCAGCAGCTTGACTCCGGCAGGATCTGAGCAGTACTTC
clone size: few; D gene: NA; V gene: TRBV18; J gene: TRBJ1-1; CDR3 protein: CASSPSPNTEAFF; CDR3 DNA: TGTGCCAGCTCACCGTCGCCGAACACTGAAGCTTTCTTT
clone size: few; D gene: NA; V gene: TRBV5-6; J gene: TRBJ2-1; CDR3 protein: CASSFYRASSYNEQFF; CDR3 DNA: TGTGCCAGCAGCTTCTACAGGGCCAGCTCCTACAATGAGCAGTTCTTC
clone size: few; D gene: NA; V gene: TRBV2; J gene: TRBJ2-3; CDR3 protein: CASSLKGGDTQYF; CDR3 DNA: TGTGCCAGCAGCCTAAAGGGGGGTGATACGCAGTATTTT
clone size: NA; D gene: NA; V gene: TRBV11-1; J gene: TRBJ1-1; CDR3 protein: CASSRDRGTEAFF; CDR3 DNA: TGTGCCAGCAGCCGCGATCGTGGGACTGAAGCTTTCTTT
clone size: NA; D gene: NA; V gene: TRBV7-9; J gene: TRBJ1-1; CDR3 protein: CASSLGPRNTEAFF; CDR3 DNA: TGTGCCAGCAGCTTAGGACCGCGGAACACTGAAGCTTTCTTT
clone size: NA; D gene: NA; V gene: TRBV5-4; J gene: TRBJ2-5; CDR3 protein: CASSFPDPISRSQYF; CDR3 DNA: TGTGCCAGCAGCTTTCCGGACCCTATCAGCCGTTCCCAGTACTTC
clone size: few; D gene: NA; V gene: TRBV14; J gene: TRBJ2-3; CDR3 protein: CASSQSSDTQYF; CDR3 DNA: TGTGCCAGCAGCCAATCTTCAGATACGCAGTATTTT
clone size: NA; D gene: NA; V gene: TRBV9; J gene: TRBJ1-1; CDR3 protein: CASSPAGGPMNTEAFF; CDR3 DNA: TGTGCCAGCAGCCCAGCCGGGGGGCCTATGAACACTGAAGCTTTCTTT
clone size: NA; D gene: TRBD2; V gene: TRBV9; J gene: TRBJ2-5; CDR3 protein: CASSPVGGGAIRETQYF; CDR3 DNA: TGTGCCAGCAGTCCAGTAGGCGGGGGGGCCATCAGAGAGACCCAGTACTTC